This TCR beta chain came from a study of radiotherapy plus CTLA-4 blockade in lung cancer. The CDR3 covers 14 residues. V lost 4 bases and J lost 10, with 19 bases in between. CDR1 is ENHRY and CDR2 is SYGVKD in the germline V gene. In chemo-refractory metastatic non-small-cell lung cancer, patients got ipilimumab CTLA-4 blockade together with focal radiation. Overall study results and limits: Reportedly, early blood T cell clone dynamics best predicted response, with interferon-beta.

For this clone: Its cognate antigen is unknown.

The table came from immunoSEQ multiplex PCR; TCRdb's copy has only in-frame clones and leaves some out. The sample has around 40,000 clones; 85% to 90% are singletons. V gene TRBV10-3 combines with J gene TRBJ1-2; TRBD1 is a possible D gene (6 bases). The clonotype was recovered from a human donor with non-small cell lung cancer who had stable disease on radiotherapy plus ipilimumab. This specimen was peripheral blood, taken from a patient treated with radiotherapy plus ipilimumab. The CDR3 nucleotides read TGTGCCATCAGTGGGGAGGGGGGGACAAGGAACTACACCTTC. Amino acid sequence: CAISGEGGTRNYTF.